These 21 T cell receptor beta chains were all obtained from the same sample, sequenced in a study of CD8 T cells in ankylosing spondylitis. TCRdb itself ran the 5' RACE reads through MiXCR, one entry per CDR3 protein. The sample carries 250,000 to 300,000 distinct CDR3 sequences, 20% recorded once. The sequenced sample consisted of blood, either unsorted or a sorted T cell fraction (not recorded which). The source is a male donor with ankylosing spondylitis or in good health (not recorded which).

This clonotype was seen a handful of times. The chain is built from TRBV7-3 and TRBJ2-2; tentatively, D is TRBD1 (5 bases). This CDR3 contains 13 residues. Germline V gives CDR1 SGHTA, CDR2 FQGTGA. V gave up 6 bases and J gave up 3 bases, with 8 bases separating them. In nucleotides, the CDR3 is TGTGCCAGCAGATCAGGGTACACCGGGGAGCTGTTTTTT. This translates into CASRSGYTGELFF.

Remarks on this clonotype: Compared with germline, one end of the junction differs, possibly owing to a read error. The chain has TRBV24-1 and TRBJ2-5; 9 positions match TRBD2. From germline, CDR1 is KGHDR and CDR2 SFDVKD. The CDR3 totals 15 residues. CDR3 sequence: CATGDFAGGQETQYF. CDR3 in DNA: TGTGCCACCGGTGATTTTGCGGGGGGGCAAGAGACCCAGTACTTC.

The J gene is TRBJ2-5, the V gene TRBV9, with D perhaps given as TRBD1 or TRBD2 (6 bases each). Germline assignment: CDR1 SGDLS and CDR2 YYNGEE. CDR3 length: 16 residues. The V and J ends lost 0 bases and 4 bases respectively, with 16 bases between them. CDR3 in DNA: TGTGCCAGCAGCGTAGAAGGAGAGGGGGGTCGAGAGACCCAGTACTTC. Amino acids: CASSVEGEGGRETQYF.

V and J are TRBV7-8 and TRBJ1-2; possibly TRBD1 for D (6 bases). The CDR3 runs 15 residues. The V end was cut by 4 bases, the J end by 4 bases, with 16 bases between. Looked up from germline, CDR1 is SGHVS and CDR2 is FQNEAQ. DNA of the CDR3: TGTGCCAGCAGCTCACGACTGGGACAAAGCTATGGCTACACCTTC. As protein: CASSSRLGQSYGYTF.

The chain links TRBV9 to TRBJ2-1; the D gene is possibly TRBD2 (6 bases). The CDR3 extends over 13 amino acids. Per germline, CDR1 SGDLS and CDR2 YYNGEE. The V end was cut by 2 bases, the J end by 6 bases, with 9 bases between. CDR3 in amino acids: CASSVGLPNEQFF. CDR3 DNA: TGTGCCAGCAGCGTGGGACTTCCCAATGAGCAGTTCTTC. The entire variable domain, with the rest obtained from reference TRBV9 and TRBJ2-1, is as follows: DSGVTQTPKHLITATGQRVTLRCSPRSGDLSVYWYQQSLDQGLQFLIQYYNGEERAKGNILERFSAQQFPDLHSELNLSSLELGDSALYFCASSVGLPNEQFFGPGTRLTVL.

In this sample, this clonotype turned up a few times. V is TRBV15 and J is TRBJ2-4; possibly TRBD2 for D (6 bases). The germline gives CDR1 LNHNV, CDR2 YYDKDF (reference sequence). The CDR3 consists of 14 residues. The V and J ends lost 5 bases and 5 bases respectively, with 13 bases between them. The CDR3: CATSRTTSENIQYF. DNA of the CDR3: TGTGCCACCAGCCGGACGACTAGTGAAAACATTCAGTACTTC.

This clonotype was counted a few times. This chain connects TRBV20-1 to TRBJ2-1; a possible D gene is TRBD2 (5 bases). The germline gives CDR1 DFQATT, CDR2 SNEGSKA (reference sequence). This CDR3 spans 13 amino acids. V lost 0 bases and J 3 bases, leaving 6 bases between the germline ends. Here the CDR3 reads CSARDTSYNEQFF. The CDR3 coding sequence is TGCAGTGCTAGAGACACTAGCTACAATGAGCAGTTCTTC.

CDR3 sequence reads: CASRRNSGGPDTQYF. In DNA, the CDR3 is TGTGCCAGCAGGCGTAATAGCGGGGGCCCCGATACGCAGTATTTT. The J gene is TRBJ2-3, the V gene TRBV6-1, with TRBD2 matching 9 bases. This CDR3 is built from 15 residues. The germline V gene has CDR1 MNHNS and CDR2 SASEGT. The junction had 10 bases not matched to a gene; V was cut back by 6 bases and J by 6 bases.

This chain joins TRBV7-2 and TRBJ1-5; D unclear. CDR1 is SGHTA and CDR2 is FQGNSA in the germline V gene. The V gene lost 4 bases and the J gene lost 7 bases, with 11 bases spanning the gap. This CDR3 comprises 13 residues. The CDR3 DNA reads as TGTGCCAGCAGCTCTCGACCGGGCCAGCCCCAGCATTTT. Its translation: CASSSRPGQPQHF.

This clonotype has more than one count but fewer than ten. The V call is TRBV20-1, the J call TRBJ2-2; possibly TRBD1 or TRBD2 for D (6 bases each). CDR3 size: 13 residues. V gave up 3 bases and J gave up 13 bases, with 18 bases separating them. Germline values: CDR1 DFQATT, CDR2 SNEGSKA (reference sequence). The DNA for the CDR3 is TGCAGTGCTAGTGGGGGGCCGTCTGATCGGCTGTTTTTT. It translates to CSASGGPSDRLFF.

This clonotype showed up just a few times. The rearrangement uses TRBV5-1 and TRBJ2-7; unclear D gene. Germline CDR1 reads SGHRS; CDR2 reads YFSETQ. The germline V and J ends were trimmed by 4 bases and 3 bases, with 17 bases remaining between them. The length of the CDR3 is 15 residues. The CDR3 sequence: CASSPSLDTYYEQYV. The CDR3 nucleotides read TGCGCCAGCAGCCCATCTTTAGACACTTACTACGAGCAGTACGTC.

The chain employs TRBV20-1 and TRBJ2-6, with no clear D. V lost 0 bases, J lost 1 base, and 7 bases lay in between. Germline loops: CDR1 DFQATT, CDR2 SNEGSKA (reference sequence). This CDR3 contains 15 residues. CDR3 amino acids: CSARDSLSGANVLTF. The CDR3 nucleotides are TGCAGTGCTAGAGATAGCTTATCTGGGGCCAACGTCCTGACTTTC.

Many counts were recorded for this clonotype. The DNA for the CDR3 is TGTGCCAGCAGCTTCTCGGGGAATGAGCAGTTCTTC. This sequence encodes CASSFSGNEQFF. The chain couples TRBV27 to TRBJ2-1, with D perhaps matching TRBD2 (5 bases). The CDR3 sequence is 12 residues long. V dropped 6 bases and J dropped 7 bases, with 10 bases sitting between them. Germline CDR1 MNHEY, CDR2 SMNVEV (reference sequence).

This clonotype was counted many times. The chain links TRBV5-1 to TRBJ2-5; a weak D match, TRBD1 (6 bases). The germline gives CDR1 SGHRS, CDR2 YFSETQ. Trimming left V 0 bases short and J 5 bases short, with 8 bases between. This CDR3 region has 13 residues. The CDR3 spells CASSLDRVETQYF. In DNA, the CDR3 is TGCGCCAGCAGCTTGGACAGGGTGGAGACCCAGTACTTC.

The chain links TRBV7-8 to TRBJ2-7, with TRBD1 identical over 7 bases. Germline V gene data show CDR1 as SGHVS and CDR2 as FQNEAQ. This CDR3 comprises 14 residues. The trim removed 1 base at V and 5 bases at J, leaving 5 bases unmatched. CDR3 sequence: CASSLDPTGHEQYV. The CDR3 coding sequence is TGTGCCAGCAGCTTAGACCCGACAGGGCACGAGCAGTACGTC.

As DNA, the CDR3 is TGCGCCAGCAGCTTGGGGGCAGGCTTGAACATTCAGTACTTC. It specifies CASSLGAGLNIQYF. V usage is TRBV5-1 and J usage is TRBJ2-4; D remains unclear. The V gene lost 0 bases and the J gene lost 7 bases, with 11 bases spanning the gap. Germline CDR1 is SGHRS and CDR2 is YFSETQ. This CDR3 comprises 14 residues.

This chain connects TRBV5-1 to TRBJ2-5; 14 bases align to TRBD2. In germline, CDR1 is SGHRS, CDR2 YFSETQ. With 4 bases clipped from V and 1 base from J, the junction kept 3 bases outside the gene matches. The CDR3 runs 16 residues. CDR3 protein: CASSAGLAGVQETQYF. The CDR3 region has the DNA TGCGCCAGCAGCGCGGGACTAGCGGGAGTCCAAGAGACCCAGTACTTC.

This chain joins TRBV5-1 and TRBJ2-1, with a weak D call TRBD2 (7 bases). CDR3 length: 15 amino acids. Trimming cost V 4 bases and J 8 bases, with 19 bases left between them. Germline V lookup: CDR1 SGHRS, CDR2 YFSETQ. The CDR3 coding sequence is TGCGCCAGCAGCCCGGGACGGGGGGCTTTTTATGAGCAGTTCTTC. It translates to CASSPGRGAFYEQFF.

The table lists this clonotype with a few counts. The V and J genes are TRBV5-4 and TRBJ1-6, with no clear D. V lost 0 bases and J 5 bases, leaving 12 bases between the germline ends. Per germline, CDR1 SGHNT and CDR2 YYREEE (reference sequence). This CDR3 is built from 16 residues. CDR3 DNA: TGTGCCAGCAGCTTGGCCGGCCGTCTCGATAATTCACCCCTCCACTTT. Protein product: CASSLAGRLDNSPLHF.

This chain links TRBV12-3 or TRBV12-4 with TRBJ2-1; D is perhaps TRBD2 (6 bases). Trimming removed 5 bases from V and 6 bases from J, with 11 bases in between. The CDR3 length is 13 residues. CDR3 region: CASSRTTRNEQFF. As DNA, the CDR3 is TGTGCCAGCAGTCGGACTACCCGCAATGAGCAGTTCTTC.

This clonotype was picked up a small number of times. DNA for the CDR3: TGTGCCAGCTCACCACCTGGACTGTATAACAATGAGCAGTTCTTC. This encodes CASSPPGLYNNEQFF. This sequence joins TRBV18 and TRBJ2-1, with a tentative D call TRBD2 (5 bases). CDR3 length: 15 amino acids. With 0 bases removed from V and 5 bases from J, the gap between germline ends came to 11 bases. Per germline, CDR1 KGHSH and CDR2 LQKENI. The full variable domain, its missing parts supplied by reference TRBV18 and TRBJ2-1, is NAGVMQNPRHLVRRRGQEARLRCSPMKGHSHVYWYRQLPEEGLKFMVYLQKENIIDESGMPKERFSAEFPKEGPSILRIQQVVRGDSAAYFCASSPPGLYNNEQFFGPGTRLTVL.